The sequence of this T cell receptor (beta chain) was determined in a study of shared clonotypes between healthy human individuals. As for the study in general: The cohort had two women and a few men, ages 18 to 49. Overall study results and limits: The genetic and exposure-history diversity represented was limited by few donors. The sharing of 5% to 5.5% of naive CD4 clonotypes was seen across a few donors.

A remark on this clone: What it binds is unknown.

The protocol was immunoSEQ multiplex PCR, while the TCRdb copy is restricted to in-frame clones and leaves out a portion. This sample has more than 1,200,000 clones; around 98.5% occur once, and the top ten carry roughly 0.35%. The V end was cut by 0 bases, the J end by 3 bases, with 13 bases between. The CDR3 loop spans 15 amino acids. Germline V gene data show CDR1 as SGDLS and CDR2 as YYNGEE. The sequence was collected from a man aged 25 to 40 in good health. The sample comprised naive CD4+ T cells sorted from blood. Subset defined: CD45RA+ positively selected. This chain connects TRBV9 to TRBJ2-7; D is unresolved. The CDR3 DNA reads as TGTGCCAGCAGCGTAGTAGTGAGAGGAGTCTACGAGCAGTACTTC. Translated: CASSVVVRGVYEQYF.